Below, 13 T cell receptor beta chains from the same sample are listed, as sequenced in a study of cytomegalovirus exposure and HLA in healthy donors. The assay was immunoSEQ multiplex PCR, and TCRdb's table has in-frame clones only and misses some. The sample gives roughly 100,000 clones, about 95% of which show up once; almost 0.9% is in the top ten. The sequencing input was PBMCs. Receptors were obtained from a woman under 30 in good health and CMV-seronegative.

The chain carries TRBV4-3 and TRBJ2-1; TRBD2 matches 14 bases. The ends lost 1 base at V and 5 bases at J; junction bases unmatched: 7. The germline V gene encodes CDR1 LGHNA and CDR2 YSLEER. This CDR3 comprises 18 residues. The CDR3 spells CASSQGGGLAGGHNEQFF. CDR3 DNA sequence: TGCGCCAGCAGCCAAGGAGGCGGACTAGCGGGGGGCCACAATGAGCAGTTCTTC.

In this sample, this clone turned up a few times. This rearrangement joins TRBV5-6 to TRBJ2-3, with TRBD2 matching over 9 bases. The length of the CDR3 is 17 residues. Germline loops: CDR1 SGHDT, CDR2 YYEEEE. V lost 0 bases, J lost 5 bases, and 10 bases stayed unmatched. CDR3 nucleotides: TGTGCCAGCAGCTTGGGCACGGGTAGCGGGGGAGTAGATACGCAGTATTTT. Translation: CASSLGTGSGGVDTQYF.

The chain combines TRBV9 with TRBJ2-7; 9 bases line up with TRBD1. Germline-derived CDR1 and CDR2 are SGDLS and YYNGEE. This CDR3 is 14 amino acids long. V lost 0 bases and J lost 6; bases outside the gene matches: 4. The CDR3 region is CASSVVGQGGEQYF. The CDR3 nucleotides are TGTGCCAGCAGCGTAGTGGGACAGGGAGGCGAGCAGTACTTC.

The chain combines TRBV5-1 with TRBJ2-7, with TRBD1 identical over 8 bases. The CDR3 length is 13 residues. V lost 7 bases and J lost 6; bases outside the gene matches: 9. Per germline, CDR1 SGHRS and CDR2 YFSETQ. Written as DNA, the CDR3 is TGCGCCAGCTTTGGGACAGGTGGTGGCGAGCAGTACTTC. The encoded protein is CASFGTGGGEQYF.

This clone was recorded only once. The CDR3 sequence is CASRTVNYEQYF. In nucleotides, the CDR3 is TGCGCCAGCCGGACAGTGAATTACGAGCAGTACTTC. The chain uses TRBV10-2 and TRBJ2-7, with a weak D call TRBD1 (6 bases). The CDR3 has 12 amino acids. CDR1 WSHSY and CDR2 SAAADI come from the germline V gene. V lost 8 bases and J 4 bases, leaving 12 bases between the germline ends.

The chain uses TRBV12-5 and TRBJ2-6, with D perhaps TRBD2 (5 bases). The V gene lost 6 bases and the J gene lost 0 bases, with 9 bases spanning the gap. CDR1 LGHNT and CDR2 FRNRAP come from the germline V gene. This CDR3 contains 15 residues. The CDR3 loop is CASGDSRSGANVLTF. CDR3 in DNA: TGTGCTAGTGGGGACTCCCGCTCTGGGGCCAACGTCCTGACTTTC.

The CDR3 DNA sequence: TGTGCCATCAGCGGACTAGATTCCCCCTACGAGCAGTACTTC. This gives the protein CAISGLDSPYEQYF. The chain joins TRBV10-3 to TRBJ2-7; 7 nucleotides agree with TRBD2. The CDR3 runs to 14 residues. V lost 6 bases and J lost 2; bases outside the gene matches: 7. Germline V lookup: CDR1 ENHRY, CDR2 SYGVKD.

The chain uses TRBV5-4 and TRBJ2-1, with D unresolved. Trimming removed 0 bases at V and 9 bases at J, with 4 bases between. The CDR3 sequence is 11 residues long. The germline V gene has CDR1 SGHNT and CDR2 YYREEE (reference sequence). CDR3 coding DNA: TGTGCCAGCAGCTTGGGAGTTGAGCAGTTCTTC. This gives the protein CASSLGVEQFF.

The CDR3 spells CASSRGPTSGNTIYF. Here the CDR3 DNA reads TGTGCCAGCAGCCGGGGTCCTACCTCTGGAAACACCATATATTTT. The V call is TRBV7-2, the J call TRBJ1-3; D is unresolved. The germline V and J ends were trimmed by 5 bases and 0 bases, with 11 bases remaining between them. The CDR3 totals 15 residues. Germline CDR1 SGHTA, CDR2 FQGNSA.

This clone was observed a single time. V usage is TRBV6-6 and J usage is TRBJ1-2; no reliable D call. Germline lookup yields CDR1 MNHNY and CDR2 SVGAGI (reference sequence). This CDR3 comprises 14 residues. Deletions cut 6 bases from V and 2 bases from J, with 13 bases between. The CDR3 DNA reads TGTGCCAGCAGCCAAAGGACTGACAACTATGGCTACACCTTC. Protein product: CASSQRTDNYGYTF.

The chain has TRBV9 and TRBJ2-1; tentatively, D is TRBD2 (5 bases). Trimming cost V 3 bases and J 9 bases, with 16 bases left between them. Germline assignment: CDR1 SGDLS and CDR2 YYNGEE. This CDR3 has 14 residues. The CDR3 DNA reads as TGTGCCAGCAGCGGAGGGTCCGGTAGGGTTGAGCAGTTCTTC. Its protein is CASSGGSGRVEQFF.

This clone was found a few times. Other DNA variants within this sample encode the same CDR3. The chain couples TRBV5-1 to TRBJ1-1; D is unresolved. V gave up 0 bases and J gave up 0 bases, with 6 bases separating them. Germline V CDR1 and CDR2: SGHRS, YFSETQ. There are 14 residues in the CDR3. The CDR3 nucleotides read TGCGCCAGCAGCTTGGCGGGAATGAACACTGAAGCTTTCTTT. Its protein product is CASSLAGMNTEAFF.

The J gene is TRBJ1-1, the V gene TRBV5-5; D is unresolved. The CDR3 spans 15 residues. Germline CDR1 is SGHKS and CDR2 is YYEKEE (reference sequence). V dropped 0 bases and J dropped 1 base, with 10 bases sitting between them. This CDR3 reads CASSLGARQNTEAFF. The CDR3 region has the DNA TGTGCCAGCAGCTTGGGGGCCCGCCAGAACACTGAAGCTTTCTTT.